This TCR beta chain was captured in a study of OX40 agonist ivuxolimab in advanced cancers. Here immunoSEQ multiplex PCR was the method, and the copy in TCRdb shows in-frame clones only, minus some. The sample carries tens of thousands of clones, roughly nine tenths recorded once. The CDR3 is made up of 13 amino acids. Germline CDR1 MNHEY, CDR2 SMNVEV (reference sequence). The junction had 4 bases not matched to a gene; V was cut back by 9 bases and J by 3 bases. The chain recombines TRBV27 with TRBJ2-2; TRBD2 matches at 7 bases. The sample here was CD4+ or CD8+ T cells sorted from blood, taken in a trial of the OX40 agonist ivuxolimab. The TCR originated in an adult with an advanced solid tumor such as melanoma, head and neck, liver or kidney cancer. CDR3 bases: TGTGCCAGTGGGAGGGTGGACACCGGGGAGCTGTTTTTT. It translates to CASGRVDTGELFF.